This TCR beta chain was sequenced for a study of T-cell memory formation after mild COVID-19. Points from the study as a whole: Contracting CD4+ clones sat mainly in CM and EM; CD8+ in EMRA. The finding that pre-infection memory included some responding clones suggested that cross-reactive memory joined.

The CDR3 covers 12 residues. From germline, CDR1 is SGHRS and CDR2 YFSETQ. The V gene lost 2 bases and the J gene lost 8 bases, with 11 bases spanning the gap. One entry per CDR3 protein results from TCRdb running MiXCR on the 5' RACE reads. This sample carries about 270,000 distinct CDR3 sequences, 15% to 20% of them seen once, and the ten largest clones take about 23%. A note on this clonotype: Its target is unknown.

The gene calls are TRBV5-1 and TRBJ2-7; no firm D call. The origin of this receptor is a man between 18 and 29 years old who had mild COVID-19 (a few samples of this study predate the infection). Cell type and time point are not known. Sequenced input: PBMCs or a T cell subset sorted from them (not recorded which). The CDR3 sequence: CASSFVIGQQYF. The CDR3 DNA is TGCGCCAGCAGCTTCGTGATTGGCCAGCAGTACTTC.